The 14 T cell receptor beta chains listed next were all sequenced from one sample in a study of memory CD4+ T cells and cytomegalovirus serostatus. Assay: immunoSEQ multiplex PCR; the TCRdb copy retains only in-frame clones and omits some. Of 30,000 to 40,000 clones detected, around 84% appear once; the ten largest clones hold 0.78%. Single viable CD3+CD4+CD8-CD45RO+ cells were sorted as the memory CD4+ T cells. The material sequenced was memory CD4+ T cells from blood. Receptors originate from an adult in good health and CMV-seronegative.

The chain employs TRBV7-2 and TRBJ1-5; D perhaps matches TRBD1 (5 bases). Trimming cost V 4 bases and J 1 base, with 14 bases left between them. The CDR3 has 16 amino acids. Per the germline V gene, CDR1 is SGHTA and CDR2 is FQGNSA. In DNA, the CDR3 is TGTGCCAGCAGCTCCCGCCAGGGTTGGAGCAATCAGCCCCAGCATTTT. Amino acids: CASSSRQGWSNQPQHF.

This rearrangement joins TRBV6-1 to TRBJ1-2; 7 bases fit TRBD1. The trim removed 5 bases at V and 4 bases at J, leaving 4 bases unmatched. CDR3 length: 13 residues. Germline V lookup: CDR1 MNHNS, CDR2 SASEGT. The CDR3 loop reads CASSLGTAYGYTF. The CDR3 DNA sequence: TGTGCCAGCAGTCTAGGGACAGCCTATGGCTACACCTTC.

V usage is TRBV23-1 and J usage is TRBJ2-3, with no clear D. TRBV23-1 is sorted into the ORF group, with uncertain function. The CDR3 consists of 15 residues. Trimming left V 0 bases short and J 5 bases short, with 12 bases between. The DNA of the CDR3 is TGCGCCAGCAGTCAATCGCAAACCTTCCAAGATACGCAGTATTTT. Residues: CASSQSQTFQDTQYF.

The CDR3 loop is CASSYSSNEKLFF. In DNA, the CDR3 is TGTGCCAGCAGTTATTCCTCTAATGAAAAACTGTTTTTT. The V gene is TRBV6-6, the J gene TRBJ1-4; D not resolved. V lost 3 bases, J lost 3 bases, and 5 bases lay in between. The V gene's germline CDR1 is MNHNY and CDR2 SVGAGI (reference sequence). The CDR3 is made up of 13 amino acids.

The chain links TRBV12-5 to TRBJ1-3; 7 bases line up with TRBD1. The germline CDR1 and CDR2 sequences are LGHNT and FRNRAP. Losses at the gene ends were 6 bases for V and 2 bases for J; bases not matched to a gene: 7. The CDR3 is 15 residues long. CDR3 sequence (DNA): TGTGCTAGTGGGCCAACAGGGGAGCCTGGAAACACCATATATTTT. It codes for CASGPTGEPGNTIYF.

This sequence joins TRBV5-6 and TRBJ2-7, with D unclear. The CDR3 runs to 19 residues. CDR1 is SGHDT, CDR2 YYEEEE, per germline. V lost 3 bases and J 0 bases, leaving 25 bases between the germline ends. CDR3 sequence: CASSSYRRRTAESSYEQYF. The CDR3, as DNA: TGTGCCAGCAGCTCATACCGACGTCGGACGGCCGAGAGCTCCTACGAGCAGTACTTC.

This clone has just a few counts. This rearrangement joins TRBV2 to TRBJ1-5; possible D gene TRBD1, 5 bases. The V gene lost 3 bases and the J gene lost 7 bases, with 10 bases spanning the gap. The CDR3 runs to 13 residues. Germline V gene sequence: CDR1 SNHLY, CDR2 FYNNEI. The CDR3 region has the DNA TGTGCCAGCAGTGATTCGGGGGACCAGCCCCAGCATTTT. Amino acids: CASSDSGDQPQHF.

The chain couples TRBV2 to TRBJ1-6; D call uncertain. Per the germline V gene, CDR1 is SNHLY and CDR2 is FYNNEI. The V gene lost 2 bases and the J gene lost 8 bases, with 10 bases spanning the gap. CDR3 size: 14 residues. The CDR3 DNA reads TGTGCCAGCAGTGAACGGGTGGGATATTCACCCCTCCACTTT. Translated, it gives CASSERVGYSPLHF.

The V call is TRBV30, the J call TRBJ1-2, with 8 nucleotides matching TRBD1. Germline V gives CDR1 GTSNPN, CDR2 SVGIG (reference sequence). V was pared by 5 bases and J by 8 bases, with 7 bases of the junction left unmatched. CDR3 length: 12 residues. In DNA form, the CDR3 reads TGTGCCTGGCTTCAGGGGGCATGGGGCTACACCTTC. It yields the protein CAWLQGAWGYTF.

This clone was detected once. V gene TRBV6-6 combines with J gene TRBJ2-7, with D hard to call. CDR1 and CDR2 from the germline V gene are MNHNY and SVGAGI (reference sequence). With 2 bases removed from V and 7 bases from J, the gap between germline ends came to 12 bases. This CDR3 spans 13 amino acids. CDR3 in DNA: TGTGCCAGCAGTTACAGCCGAGACTTGGAGCAGTACTTC. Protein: CASSYSRDLEQYF.

The CDR3 spells CASSEVPGAYNEQFF. The CDR3 DNA reads as TGTGCCAGCAGTGAAGTACCGGGGGCCTACAATGAGCAGTTCTTC. The chain links TRBV6-1 to TRBJ2-1; D perhaps matches TRBD2 (6 bases). V dropped 1 base and J dropped 2 bases, with 9 bases sitting between them. Germline CDR1 is MNHNS and CDR2 is SASEGT. This CDR3 comprises 15 residues.

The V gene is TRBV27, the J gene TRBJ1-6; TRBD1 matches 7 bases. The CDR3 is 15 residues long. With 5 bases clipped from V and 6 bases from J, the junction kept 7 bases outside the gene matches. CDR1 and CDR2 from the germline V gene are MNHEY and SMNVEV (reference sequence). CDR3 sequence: CASSIRDRVNSPLHF. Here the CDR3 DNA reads TGTGCCAGCAGTATCCGGGACAGAGTTAATTCACCCCTCCACTTT.

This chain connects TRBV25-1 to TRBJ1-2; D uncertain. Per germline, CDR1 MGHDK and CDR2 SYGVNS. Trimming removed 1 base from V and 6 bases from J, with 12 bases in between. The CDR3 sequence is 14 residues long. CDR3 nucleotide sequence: TGTGCCAGCAGTGAATCCACCGGGTACGATGGCTACACCTTC. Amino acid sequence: CASSESTGYDGYTF.

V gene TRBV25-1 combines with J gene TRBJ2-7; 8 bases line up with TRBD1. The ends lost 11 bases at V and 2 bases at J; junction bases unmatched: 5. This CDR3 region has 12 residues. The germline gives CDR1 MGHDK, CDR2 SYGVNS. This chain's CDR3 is CAAGGAAYEQYF. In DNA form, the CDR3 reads TGTGCCGCAGGGGGCGCAGCCTACGAGCAGTACTTC.